This T cell receptor (beta chain) stems from a study of CD8 T cells in ankylosing spondylitis. Study outcomes and limitations: Disease-linked clones reportedly showed significant enrichment in matched ankylosing spondylitis synovial fluid. Apparently characteristic of ankylosing spondylitis blood was a TCR beta motif (fewer than ten highly homologous variants). Relatively scarce in peripheral blood, disease-linked clones were CD8+. Past research had described some motif variants in reactive arthritis synovial fluid and blood.

Turning to this clonotype: The antigen is undetermined.

Library preparation for TCR beta used quantitative 5'-RACE with molecular barcodes. Each CDR3 protein is one row after TCRdb ran MiXCR on the 5' RACE reads. The sample lists roughly 440,000 distinct CDR3 sequences; roughly 15% were seen once. The length of the CDR3 is 15 residues. Trimming shortened V by 4 bases and J by 2 bases, and 13 bases separated the two germline ends. Germline V lookup: CDR1 SGHTA, CDR2 FQGTGA. This chain uses TRBV7-3 with TRBJ2-3, with D possibly being TRBD2 (6 bases). Sequences were obtained from blood, either unsorted or a sorted T cell fraction (not recorded which). The TCR sequence derives from a male donor with ankylosing spondylitis. The CDR3 DNA reads as TGTGCCAGCAGCTCCTCCGGACTACACACAGATACGCAGTATTTT. Translation gives CASSSSGLHTDTQYF.